Listed below are T cell receptor beta chains from one sample, sequenced in a study of blood T cell repertoires in COVID-19. TCRdb's table, derived via immunoSEQ multiplex PCR, lists solely in-frame clones and lacks some. The sample includes over 120,000 clones, 80% to 90% of them seen just once. Material for sequencing was PBMCs or T cells enriched from blood (not recorded which). These receptors originate from a man in his fifties or sixties who had recovered from COVID-19. The CDR3 runs from the conserved cysteine through the conserved F or W.

CDR3,V,J
CASSDSWRGANNEQFF,TRBV6-4,TRBJ2-1
CASSYGHNSGELFF,TRBV6-5,TRBJ2-2
CASSLAIVTIAALDGYTF,TRBV5-5,TRBJ1-2
CSASLGSHMNTEAFF,TRBV20-1,TRBJ1-1
CASSLYQETQYF,TRBV2,TRBJ2-5
CSASVGMSSLAKNIQYF,TRBV20-1,TRBJ2-4
CASSVMSSGNTIYF,TRBV9,TRBJ1-3
CASSDTVNTEAFF,TRBV5-5,TRBJ1-1
CASSLFPGSNQPQHF,TRBV5-1,TRBJ1-5
CASSPVLGNTEAFF,TRBV27,TRBJ1-1
CASSQEAGTYYGYTF,TRBV4-2,TRBJ1-2
CASSSRTGNYGYTF,TRBV7-9,TRBJ1-2
CASSRQGYEQYF,TRBV18,TRBJ2-7
CASSRQISNSPLHF,TRBV6-2/TRBV6-3,TRBJ1-6
CASSRGGRVINEQFF,TRBV3-1/TRBV3-2,TRBJ2-1